The 13 T cell receptor beta chains presented below share a single source sample, sequenced in a study of T cells in Graves' hyperthyroidism and ophthalmopathy. RNA transcripts yielded amplified TCR beta CDR3 regions. HTBI primers were employed in a first-round RT-PCR of the TCR CDR3. Via MiXCR, TCRdb re-called the multiplex PCR reads, giving one row per CDR3 protein. The table records about 250,000 distinct CDR3 sequences, approximately 14% of them present only once. Source material: blood. Source of these receptors: a woman between 45 and 60 years old with Graves' hyperthyroidism that later progressed to Graves' ophthalmopathy.

This clonotype was counted many times. The chain combines TRBV6-1 with TRBJ2-5; TRBD1 is a possible D gene (6 bases). The CDR3 contains 14 residues. V gave up 5 bases and J gave up 2 bases, with 12 bases separating them. CDR1 is MNHNS, CDR2 SASEGT, per germline. CDR3 sequence (DNA): TGTGCCAGCAGTTATACAGGGACACAAGAGACCCAGTACTTC. Amino acid sequence: CASSYTGTQETQYF.

This clonotype was picked up many times. The CDR3 protein is CASSYSGRNTIYF. In DNA form, the CDR3 reads TGTGCCAGCAGCTACAGTGGGCGAAACACCATATATTTT. V is TRBV12-3 or TRBV12-4 and J is TRBJ1-3; D unclear. V was cut by 6 bases and J by 5 bases, with 11 bases left in between. The CDR3 totals 13 residues.

This clonotype has at least ten counts. The chain has TRBV20-1 and TRBJ2-2, with a tentative D call TRBD2 (6 bases). The length of the CDR3 is 15 residues. Between the trimmed V and J ends, which lost 5 bases and 4 bases, there was a span of 17 bases. Germline assignment: CDR1 DFQATT and CDR2 SNEGSKA (reference sequence). The CDR3 sequence is CSALNSGTPTGELFF. The CDR3 DNA reads TGCAGTGCTCTTAACTCCGGGACTCCCACCGGGGAGCTGTTTTTT.

Notes on this clonotype: This may be a read error: a much more frequent sequence differs by one nucleotide. The chain recombines TRBV5-6 with TRBJ1-1; maybe TRBD1 (5 bases). The V and J ends lost 10 bases and 5 bases respectively, with 24 bases between them. CDR1 and CDR2 (germline): SGHDT, YYEEEE. The CDR3 is made up of 15 amino acids. The CDR3 DNA follows: TGTGCCGGTAGTATACGTGGGGGTGGGAAGACTGAAGCTTTCTTT. This translates into CAGSIRGGGKTEAFF.

V gene TRBV20-1 combines with J gene TRBJ2-3; the D is unclear. The CDR3 length is 15 residues. Germline CDR1 is DFQATT and CDR2 is SNEGSKA (reference sequence). V was pared by 5 bases and J by 0 bases, with 15 bases between. Here the CDR3 reads CSAPPGQRSTDTQYF. CDR3 sequence (DNA): TGCAGTGCTCCTCCCGGGCAGCGTAGCACAGATACGCAGTATTTT.

This clonotype was detected ten times or more. This chain links TRBV28 with TRBJ1-1; D gene unclear. The V gene lost 3 bases and the J gene lost 7 bases, with 6 bases spanning the gap. The germline gives CDR1 MDHEN, CDR2 SYDVKM. This CDR3 region has 11 residues. In DNA, the CDR3 is TGTGCCAGCAGTTTGAACGATGAAGCTTTCTTT. Translated: CASSLNDEAFF. The full variable domain, its missing parts supplied by reference TRBV28 and TRBJ1-1, is DVKVTQSSRYLVKRTGEKVFLECVQDMDHENMFWYRQDPGLGLRLIYFSYDVKMKEKGDIPEGYSVSREKKERFSLILESASTNQTSMYLCASSLNDEAFFGQGTRLTVV.

At least ten counts were recorded for this clonotype. The gene calls are TRBV27 and TRBJ2-1; tentatively, D is TRBD2 (5 bases). V lost 3 bases, J lost 5 bases, and 14 bases lay in between. This CDR3 has 15 residues. Germline V gene lookup returns CDR1 MNHEY and CDR2 SMNVEV (reference sequence). The CDR3 DNA sequence: TGTGCCAGCAGTTTGCCCAGCGGACCGAACAATGAGCAGTTCTTC. Protein product: CASSLPSGPNNEQFF.

This clonotype was recorded many times. Written as DNA, the CDR3 is TGCGCCAGCAGCGTGACTAGCGGGAGGGTAGATACGCAGTATTTT. Its protein is CASSVTSGRVDTQYF. This chain uses TRBV5-1 with TRBJ2-3, with 14 bases lining up with TRBD2. V shed 4 bases, J shed 5 bases, and the junction held 3 bases outside the gene matches. CDR3 length: 15 amino acids. The V gene's germline CDR1 is SGHRS and CDR2 YFSETQ.

The table lists this clonotype with many counts. The chain couples TRBV7-9 to TRBJ2-3; possible D gene TRBD1, 6 bases. Germline V gene data show CDR1 as SEHNR and CDR2 as FQNEAQ (reference sequence). V gave up 1 base and J gave up 3 bases, with 14 bases separating them. CDR3 length: 16 residues. This CDR3 is CASSLGIRGRTDTQYF. The CDR3 DNA reads as TGTGCCAGCAGCTTAGGTATCAGGGGCCGGACAGATACGCAGTATTTT.

This clonotype was seen more than once but under ten times. CDR3 residues: CSVDPTRGYTF. For the CDR3, the DNA is TGCAGCGTTGATCCCACTAGGGGCTACACCTTC. The J gene is TRBJ1-2, the V gene TRBV29-1, with D unresolved. Trimming left V 3 bases short and J 8 bases short, with 10 bases between. The CDR3 contains 11 residues. Per germline, CDR1 SQVTM and CDR2 ANQGSEA.

The chain links TRBV5-8 to TRBJ2-1, with D possibly TRBD1 on 5 matching bases. CDR1 and CDR2 (germline): SGHTS, YDEGEE. The CDR3 length is 16 residues. V lost 4 bases, J lost 2 bases, and 16 bases lay in between. The DNA of the CDR3 is TGTGCCAGCAGCGTGAGACAGTTTCTACCCTACAATGAGCAGTTCTTC. It yields the protein CASSVRQFLPYNEQFF.

In this sample, this clonotype turned up many times. The chain uses TRBV2 and TRBJ2-7; possible D gene TRBD2, 6 bases. Germline V lookup: CDR1 SNHLY, CDR2 FYNNEI. This CDR3 is built from 16 residues. Trimming shortened V by 4 bases and J by 2 bases, and 18 bases separated the two germline ends. CDR3 sequence: CASSAPRERITYEQYF. In DNA, the CDR3 is TGTGCCAGCAGTGCCCCACGGGAGCGGATTACCTACGAGCAGTACTTC. Variable domain in full (rest from reference TRBV2 and TRBJ2-7): EPEVTQTPSHQVTQMGQEVILRCVPISNHLYFYWYRQILGQKVEFLVSFYNNEISEKSEIFDDQFSVERPDGSNFTLKIRSTKLEDSAMYFCASSAPRERITYEQYFGPGTRLTVT.

In its sample, this clonotype was seen many times. V is TRBV20-1 and J is TRBJ2-7; 14 positions agree with TRBD2. Trimming took 1 base from V and 3 from J; bases not matched to a gene: 2. There are 15 residues in the CDR3. Germline V lookup: CDR1 DFQATT, CDR2 SNEGSKA (reference sequence). CDR3 protein: CSARGGLAGGYEQYF. CDR3 DNA sequence: TGCAGTGCTAGAGGCGGACTAGCGGGAGGCTACGAGCAGTACTTC.